This T cell receptor (beta chain) was profiled in a study of cytomegalovirus exposure and HLA in healthy donors. Study findings and constraints: Earlier results showed most TCR beta V segments being productive about 87% or about 30% of the time. V- and J-gene trimming in TCR beta was tied to a missense DCLRE1C variant by an analysis performed later. Fewer N-insertions than the 666-donor mean were reportedly shown by an Asian-associated ancestry cluster in a later analysis.

Germline CDR1 and CDR2: SEHNR and FQNEAQ (reference sequence). The CDR3 sequence is 14 residues long. Trimming took 3 bases from V and 4 from J, leaving 10 bases between them. As regards this clone: Antigen specificity is unknown.

13 Jbeta primers and 60 Vbeta primers were used for the PCR. TCRdb's copy holds only in-frame clones and misses some; the assay was immunoSEQ multiplex PCR. Seen here are 200,000 to 300,000 clones, around 80% observed once, and the top ten hold roughly 7.4%. The TCR originated in a woman aged 55-69 years in good health and CMV-seropositive. The sample taken for sequencing was PBMCs. This chain joins TRBV7-9 and TRBJ1-5; no firm D call. The CDR3 DNA reads as TGTGCCAGCAGCTTTTCGGGAGGGAATCAGCCCCAGCATTTT. As protein: CASSFSGGNQPQHF.